This TCR beta chain was recorded in a study of T cells after yellow fever vaccination. Only a few counts were recorded for this clonotype. TCRdb reprocessed the 5' RACE reads with MiXCR, giving one entry per CDR3 protein. This sample carries about 400,000 distinct CDR3 sequences, around 10% of them seen once, and the ten largest clones take roughly 18%. CDR3 length equals 14 residues. Germline V lookup: CDR1 SEHNR, CDR2 FQNEAQ (reference sequence). Trimming took 4 bases from V and 2 from J, leaving 12 bases between them. The clonotype comes from a man aged 18 to 29 who received the YFV17D yellow fever vaccine. The starting material was PBMCs, obtained on the day of the first yellow fever vaccination. The V call is TRBV7-9, the J call TRBJ2-7; D perhaps matches TRBD1 (7 bases). CDR3 residues: CASSSTGEAYEQYF. The CDR3 nucleotides are TGTGCCAGCAGCTCCACAGGGGAGGCCTACGAGCAGTACTTC.